The T cell receptor beta chain described here comes from a study of T-cell memory formation after mild COVID-19 (dated by TCRdb to 2020 to 2022). The study in broad terms: TCR sequence clusters from the two donors were found to be largely donor specific. The cohort was made up of two young adult volunteers, one female and one male, who were previously healthy. T-cell clones expanding and contracting after mild COVID-19 in a couple of donors were tracked by longitudinal TCRalpha and TCRbeta repertoire sequencing. Study-wide findings and limitations: Contracting CD4+ clones were located mainly in the CM and EM memory subsets, whereas CD8+ clones were found to be enriched in EMRA. SARS-CoV-2 specificity was not confirmed for the second-wave clones peaking on day 37. Some responding clones were found in pre-infection memory, which suggests that pre-existing cross-reactive memory T cells took part in the SARS-CoV-2 response. From day 15 to 85, contracting clones showed balanced CD4/CD8 phenotypes, whereas a second wave of clones that expanded from day 15 to 37 leaned towards CD4+. The study covered only a couple of mild cases, and larger cohorts including severe cases with pre-infection samples were considered necessary.

For sequencing, an Illumina NovaSeq 6000 was employed. TCRalpha and TCRbeta cDNA libraries were constructed by 5'RACE with constant-segment primers, with sample barcodes and unique molecular identifiers being introduced. Trizol reagent was used to extract RNA from every sample. Amplification of the libraries took two PCR steps, and the second step added a second sample barcode plus Illumina TruSeq adapters. Sequencing of the libraries was done on an Illumina NovaSeq, producing 2 x 150 bp paired-end reads. For the original study's pipeline: Reads were demultiplexed and collapsed into UMI-guided consensus sequences with migec v1.2.7. Using mixcr v2.1.11, UMI consensuses were aligned to TRA and TRB V and J templates and then assembled into clonotypes. Expanded or contracted clonotypes were those called significant by both edgeR and NoisET, with noise models trained on biological replicates. For edgeR calls, the thresholds were a false discovery rate-adjusted p below 0.01 and a log2 fold-change of 1. As an exploratory analysis of dynamics, max-normalized trajectories of the 1000 most abundant clonotypes were examined with PCA combined with hierarchical clustering. Separately sequenced CD4+ and CD8+ repertoires were used to assign a CD4 or CD8 phenotype to each responding clone. TCRdb took the public reads, trimmed them with fastp at Q25, ran MiXCR for clone calling and kept in-frame beta chains. CDR3 protein sequences are deduplicated, and each keeps its most common genes and DNA. The authors' filters were not applied to this entry. Present in this sample are about 350,000 distinct CDR3 sequences, around 15% of which were seen just once. The ten largest account for about 20% of the sample.

Ficoll-Paque density gradient centrifugation was the method used to isolate PBMCs. The junction shows trimming of 7 bases on V and 4 bases on J, plus 13 bases between the germline ends. From the germline V gene, CDR1 is SNHLY and CDR2 is FYNNEI. The CDR3 contains 14 residues, cysteine and phenylalanine counted. Only the CDR3 region is kept as DNA, spanning 42 bases read in frame from base 1. Concerning this clonotype: Its binding antigen is unknown. Base quality data are lacking; no much larger clone is found one base away.

The clonotype originates from a man between 18 and 35 years old who had mild COVID-19 (a few samples of this study predate the infection). The sample titles of this study are shuffled in the database, so cell type and time point are left out; the donor was told from shared clones. The source material was PBMCs or a T cell subset sorted from them (not recorded which). Recombination linked TRBV2 to TRBJ2-2; the D gene identity is not certain. The DNA reads as follows: TGTGCCAGCACCCCCTCGGAGATCACCGGGGAGCTGTTTTTT. Translation gives CASTPSEITGELFF.